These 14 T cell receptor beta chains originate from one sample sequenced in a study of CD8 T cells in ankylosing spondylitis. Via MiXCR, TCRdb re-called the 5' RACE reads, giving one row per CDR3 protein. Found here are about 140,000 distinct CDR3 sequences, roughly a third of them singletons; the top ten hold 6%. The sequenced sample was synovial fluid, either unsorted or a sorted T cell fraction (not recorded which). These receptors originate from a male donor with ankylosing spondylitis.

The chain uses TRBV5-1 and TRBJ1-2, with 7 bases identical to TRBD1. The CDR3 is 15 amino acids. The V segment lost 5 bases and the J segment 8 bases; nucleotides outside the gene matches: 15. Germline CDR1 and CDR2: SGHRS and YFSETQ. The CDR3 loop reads CASRPGTESYVGYTF. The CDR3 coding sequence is TGCGCCAGCAGGCCCGGGACAGAATCGTACGTAGGCTACACCTTC. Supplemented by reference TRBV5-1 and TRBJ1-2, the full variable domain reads KAGVTQTPRYLIKTRGQQVTLSCSPISGHRSVSWYQQTPGQGLQFLFEYFSETQRNKGNFPGRFSGRQFSNSRSEMNVSTLELGDSALYLCASRPGTESYVGYTFGSGTRLTVV.

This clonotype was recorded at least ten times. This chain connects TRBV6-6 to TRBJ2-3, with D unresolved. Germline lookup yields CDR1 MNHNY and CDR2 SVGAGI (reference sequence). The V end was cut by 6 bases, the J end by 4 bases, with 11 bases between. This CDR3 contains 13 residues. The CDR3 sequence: CASSVRRADTQYF. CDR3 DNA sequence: TGTGCCAGCAGCGTCCGGCGAGCAGATACGCAGTATTTT.

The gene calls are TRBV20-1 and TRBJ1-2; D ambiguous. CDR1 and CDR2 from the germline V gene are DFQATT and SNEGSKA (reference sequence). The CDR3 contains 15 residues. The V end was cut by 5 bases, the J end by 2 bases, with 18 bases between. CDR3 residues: CSAPTVGRQNYGYTF. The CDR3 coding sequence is TGCAGTGCTCCTACAGTCGGGAGGCAGAACTATGGCTACACCTTC.

This chain's CDR3 is CSARDRTSPYEQYF. The CDR3 region has the DNA TGCAGTGCCCGGGACAGGACCTCCCCTTACGAGCAGTACTTC. The rearrangement uses TRBV20-1 and TRBJ2-7, with TRBD1 matching 8 bases. The CDR3 length is 14 residues. After removal of 6 bases from V and 4 bases from J, the junction contained 11 bases not matched to a gene. Germline CDR1 reads DFQATT; CDR2 reads SNEGSKA (reference sequence).

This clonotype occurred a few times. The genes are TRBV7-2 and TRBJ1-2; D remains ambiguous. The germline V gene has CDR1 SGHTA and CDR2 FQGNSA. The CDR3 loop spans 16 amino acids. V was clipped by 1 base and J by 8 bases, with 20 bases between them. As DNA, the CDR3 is TGTGCCAGCAGCTTAGACGGTGGGCTGCCCGGGTTCGGCTACACCTTC. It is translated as CASSLDGGLPGFGYTF.

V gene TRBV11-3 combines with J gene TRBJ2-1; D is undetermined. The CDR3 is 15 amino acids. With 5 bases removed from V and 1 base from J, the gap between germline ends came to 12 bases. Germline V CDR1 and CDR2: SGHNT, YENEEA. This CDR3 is CASSQSLGSYNEQFF. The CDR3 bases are TGTGCCAGCAGCCAGAGTCTAGGATCCTACAATGAGCAGTTCTTC.

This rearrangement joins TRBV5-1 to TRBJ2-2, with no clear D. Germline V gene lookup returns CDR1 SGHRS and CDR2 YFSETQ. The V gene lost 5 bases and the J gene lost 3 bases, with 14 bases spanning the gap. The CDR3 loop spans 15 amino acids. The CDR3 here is CASRVTVDHTGELFF. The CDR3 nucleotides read TGCGCCAGCAGGGTGACGGTAGACCACACCGGGGAGCTGTTTTTT.

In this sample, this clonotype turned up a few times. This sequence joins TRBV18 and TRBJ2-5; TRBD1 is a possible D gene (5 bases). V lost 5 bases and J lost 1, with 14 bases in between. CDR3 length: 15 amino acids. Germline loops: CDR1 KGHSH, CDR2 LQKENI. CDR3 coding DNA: TGTGCCAGCTCAGTCGGTTCCACAGGCCAAGAGACCCAGTACTTC. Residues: CASSVGSTGQETQYF.

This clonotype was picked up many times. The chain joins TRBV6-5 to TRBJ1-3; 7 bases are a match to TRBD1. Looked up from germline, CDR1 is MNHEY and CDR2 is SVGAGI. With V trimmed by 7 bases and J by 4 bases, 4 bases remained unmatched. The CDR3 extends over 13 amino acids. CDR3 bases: TGTGCCAGCACCCCGGACAGGGGAAACACCATATATTTT. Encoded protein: CASTPDRGNTIYF.

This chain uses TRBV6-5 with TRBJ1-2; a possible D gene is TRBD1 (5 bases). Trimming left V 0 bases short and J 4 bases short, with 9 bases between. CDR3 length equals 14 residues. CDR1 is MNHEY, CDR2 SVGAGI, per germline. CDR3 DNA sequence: TGTGCCAGCAGTTACTCAGGGGTTGGCTATGGCTACACCTTC. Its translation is CASSYSGVGYGYTF.

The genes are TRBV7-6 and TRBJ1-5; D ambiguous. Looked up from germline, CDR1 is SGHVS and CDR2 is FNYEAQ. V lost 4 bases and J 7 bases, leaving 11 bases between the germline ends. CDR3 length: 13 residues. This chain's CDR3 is CASSSGVSQPQHF. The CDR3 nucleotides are TGTGCCAGCAGCTCCGGCGTGAGCCAGCCCCAGCATTTT.

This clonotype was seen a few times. The CDR3 nucleotides read TGCAGTGCTAGCGGAAGCTCCTACGAGCAGTACTTC. Its translation: CSASGSSYEQYF. The chain joins TRBV20-1 to TRBJ2-7; no definite D call. Germline V lookup: CDR1 DFQATT, CDR2 SNEGSKA (reference sequence). V was clipped by 3 bases and J by 0 bases, with 6 bases between them. The CDR3 sequence is 12 residues long.

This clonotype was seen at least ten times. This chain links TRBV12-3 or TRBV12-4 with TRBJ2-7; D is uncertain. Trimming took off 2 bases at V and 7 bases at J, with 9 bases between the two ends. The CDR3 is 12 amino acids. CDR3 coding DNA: TGTGCCAGCAGTTTACAGGTTGAGGAGCAGTACTTC. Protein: CASSLQVEEQYF.

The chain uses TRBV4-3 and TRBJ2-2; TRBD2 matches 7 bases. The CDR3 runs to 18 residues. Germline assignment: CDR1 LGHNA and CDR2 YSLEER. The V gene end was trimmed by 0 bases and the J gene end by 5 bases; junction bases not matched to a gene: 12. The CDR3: CASSQDLLGGRRTGELFF. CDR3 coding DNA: TGCGCCAGCAGCCAAGATCTCCTTGGCGGGAGACGAACCGGGGAGCTGTTTTTT.